These 21 T cell receptor beta chains came from one sample sequenced in a study of CD8 T cells in Susac syndrome. cDNA came from about 0.51 to 1 ug RNA primed by random hexamers. MiXCR, applied by TCRdb to the immunoSEQ multiplex PCR reads, yields one record per CDR3 protein. Of some 110,000 distinct CDR3 sequences in the sample, 85% to 95% were seen once. The sequencing input was CD4+ T cells from PBMCs. The receptors shown here come from a human donor with multiple sclerosis.

J is TRBJ2-6 and V is TRBV6-5, with D possibly being TRBD1 (6 bases). CDR3 length equals 15 residues. Germline V lookup: CDR1 MNHEY, CDR2 SVGAGI. Trimming left V 5 bases short and J 2 bases short, with 10 bases between. This CDR3 is CASSRQVAGANVLTF. The CDR3 region has the DNA TGTGCCAGCAGTAGACAGGTCGCTGGGGCCAACGTCCTGACTTTC.

The chain's CDR3 is CASSLFVGGTNTEAFF. The CDR3, as DNA: TGTGCCAGCAGTTTATTTGTTGGGGGCACGAACACTGAAGCTTTCTTT. The chain has TRBV27 and TRBJ1-1; the D gene is possibly TRBD1 (6 bases). CDR1 and CDR2 (germline): MNHEY, SMNVEV (reference sequence). The CDR3 totals 16 residues. V was pared by 1 base and J by 1 base, with 13 bases between.

This chain uses TRBV20-1 with TRBJ1-2; D not resolved. This CDR3 is built from 15 residues. V gave up 0 bases and J gave up 0 bases, with 11 bases separating them. Germline loops: CDR1 DFQATT, CDR2 SNEGSKA (reference sequence). For the CDR3, the DNA is TGCAGTGCTAGAGATACGGGAACGGCTAACTATGGCTACACCTTC. This translates into CSARDTGTANYGYTF.

This clonotype was detected once. The CDR3 coding sequence is TGTGCCAGCAGCTTCGGAGACAGGGTGGCTTCACCCCTCCACTTT. Amino acid sequence: CASSFGDRVASPLHF. The chain joins TRBV7-9 to TRBJ1-6; TRBD1 matches 7 bases. The CDR3 extends over 15 amino acids. The germline V gene encodes CDR1 SEHNR and CDR2 FQNEAQ (reference sequence). After removal of 3 bases from V and 9 bases from J, the junction contained 8 bases not matched to a gene.

DNA of the CDR3: TGTGCCAGCAGCCAAGAACTTGACGAAAAACTGTTTTTT. Amino acids: CASSQELDEKLFF. This rearrangement joins TRBV3-1 to TRBJ1-4, with D uncertain. With 0 bases removed from V and 8 bases from J, the gap between germline ends came to 7 bases. Germline V CDR1 and CDR2: LGHDT, YNNKEL (reference sequence). CDR3 length: 13 amino acids.

The rearrangement joins TRBV7-2 to TRBJ1-6, with no clear D. The CDR3 runs to 13 residues. The V gene's germline CDR1 is SGHTA and CDR2 FQGNSA. Trimming stripped 5 bases from V and 10 bases from J, with 12 bases between. The CDR3 region is CASSGAGGSPLHF. The CDR3, as DNA: TGTGCCAGCAGCGGAGCGGGAGGGTCACCCCTCCACTTT.

V is TRBV19 and J is TRBJ1-5, with no clear D. This CDR3 region has 12 residues. CDR1 is LNHDA and CDR2 is SQIVND in the germline V gene (reference sequence). The V end lost 5 bases, the J end lost 6 bases, and 8 bases lay between the germline ends. CDR3 sequence: CASSWVSQPQHF. The CDR3 DNA reads as TGTGCCAGTAGTTGGGTCAGTCAGCCCCAGCATTTT. The full variable domain, its missing parts supplied by reference TRBV19 and TRBJ1-5, is DGGITQSPKYLFRKEGQNVTLSCEQNLNHDAMYWYRQDPGQGLRLIYYSQIVNDFQKGDIAEGYSVSREKKESFPLTVTSAQKNPTAFYLCASSWVSQPQHFGDGTRLSIL.

The rearrangement links TRBV11-2 to TRBJ2-5, with no clear D. V was shortened by 7 bases and J by 5 bases, with 14 bases between the two germline ends. Germline lookup yields CDR1 SGHAT and CDR2 FQNNGV. The CDR3 runs to 13 residues. CDR3: CASKSPSRETQYF. CDR3 coding DNA: TGTGCCAGCAAAAGCCCCAGCCGGGAGACCCAGTACTTC.

The chain links TRBV6-1 to TRBJ2-7, with 8 bases aligning to TRBD1. The CDR3 is 16 residues long. CDR1 MNHNS and CDR2 SASEGT come from the germline V gene. Trimming removed 6 bases from V and 3 bases from J; junction bases left unmatched: 13. CDR3: CASRTLRTGNLYEQYF. CDR3 nucleotide sequence: TGTGCCAGCAGGACCTTGAGGACAGGGAATCTCTACGAGCAGTACTTC.

The chain carries TRBV3-1 and TRBJ2-5, with 10 positions matching TRBD2. There are 16 residues in the CDR3. V trimming: 1 base; J trimming: 13 bases; junction bases outside the gene matches: 15. Germline lookup yields CDR1 LGHDT and CDR2 YNNKEL (reference sequence). CDR3 sequence (DNA): TGTGCCAGCAGCCAAGTGAATAGCGGGGGGTCGATTGGTCCGTACTTC. Translating it yields CASSQVNSGGSIGPYF.

V gene TRBV3-1 combines with J gene TRBJ1-1; 9 bases align to TRBD1. V lost 1 base to trimming and J lost 4 bases; unmatched junction nucleotides: 1. The V gene's germline CDR1 is LGHDT and CDR2 YNNKEL (reference sequence). This CDR3 contains 14 residues. CDR3 nucleotide sequence: TGTGCCAGCAGCCAAGCGACAGGGGGCACTGAAGCTTTCTTT. This codes for CASSQATGGTEAFF.

In its sample, this clonotype was seen once. This sequence joins TRBV7-9 and TRBJ1-1, with D perhaps TRBD1 (6 bases). Germline V gives CDR1 SEHNR, CDR2 FQNEAQ (reference sequence). The CDR3 is 17 amino acids. Trimming took 1 base from V and 0 from J, leaving 15 bases between them. The chain's CDR3 is CASSLDPFRGMNTEAFF. The CDR3 bases are TGTGCCAGCAGCTTAGACCCTTTCAGGGGCATGAACACTGAAGCTTTCTTT.

The chain recombines TRBV20-1 with TRBJ2-7; TRBD1 aligns across 7 bases. Germline V lookup: CDR1 DFQATT, CDR2 SNEGSKA (reference sequence). The CDR3 has 16 amino acids. V lost 1 base to trimming and J lost 6 bases; unmatched junction nucleotides: 15. The CDR3 loop reads CSARAPIKRGPSEQYF. As DNA, the CDR3 is TGCAGTGCTAGAGCGCCAATTAAAAGGGGGCCCTCCGAGCAGTACTTC.

This chain uses TRBV24-1 with TRBJ1-1; D not certain. V was pared by 2 bases and J by 9 bases, with 9 bases between. The CDR3 has 12 residues. Looked up from germline, CDR1 is KGHDR and CDR2 is SFDVKD. The CDR3 DNA reads TGTGCCACCAGTGATTCGACCGGGAAAGCTTTCTTT. Its protein is CATSDSTGKAFF.

This clonotype has just a few counts. The chain recombines TRBV6-1 with TRBJ2-2, with TRBD1 identical over 10 bases. V lost 8 bases and J lost 6; bases outside the gene matches: 9. Germline lookup yields CDR1 MNHNS and CDR2 SASEGT. The CDR3 extends over 15 amino acids. CDR3: CASVRGQGLAGELFF. Written as DNA, the CDR3 is TGTGCCAGCGTCCGGGGACAGGGGTTAGCCGGGGAGCTGTTTTTT.

The V and J genes are TRBV28 and TRBJ1-2; no firm D call. The CDR3 is 15 amino acids. Germline lookup yields CDR1 MDHEN and CDR2 SYDVKM. Trimming left V 5 bases short and J 0 bases short, with 13 bases between. This chain's CDR3 is CASSPPGITNYGYTF. The CDR3 DNA reads TGTGCCAGCAGTCCCCCAGGCATCACTAACTATGGCTACACCTTC.

This chain links TRBV2 with TRBJ2-5; D not resolved. Germline V gene data show CDR1 as SNHLY and CDR2 as FYNNEI. This CDR3 region has 12 residues. V lost 6 bases and J lost 4, with 9 bases in between. CDR3 residues: CASSLKGETQYF. The CDR3 DNA reads as TGTGCCAGCAGCCTCAAGGGAGAGACCCAGTACTTC.

V usage is TRBV20-1 and J usage is TRBJ1-1, with D unresolved. The CDR3 is made up of 18 amino acids. V was clipped by 3 bases and J by 1 base, with 24 bases between them. Per germline, CDR1 DFQATT and CDR2 SNEGSKA (reference sequence). For the CDR3, the DNA is TGCAGTGCTAGTGTTCTGGCCGGGCCTTATAAATGGAACACTGAAGCTTTCTTT. Translating gives CSASVLAGPYKWNTEAFF.

J is TRBJ2-7 and V is TRBV3-1, with TRBD2 identical over 8 bases. Germline V gene lookup returns CDR1 LGHDT and CDR2 YNNKEL (reference sequence). The CDR3 spans 15 residues. J gave up 2 bases and V 4 bases, and 7 bases lay outside the gene matches. The CDR3 DNA follows: TGTGCCAGCAGCCCAACACGGACTAGCCCCTACGAGCAGTACTTC. Amino acids: CASSPTRTSPYEQYF.

This chain links TRBV14 with TRBJ1-3, with D perhaps matching TRBD1 (5 bases). V was clipped by 6 bases and J by 0 bases, with 9 bases between them. CDR3 size: 14 residues. Germline V gene sequence: CDR1 SGHDN, CDR2 FVKESK. The CDR3 loop is CASRRGFSGNTIYF. The CDR3 nucleotides read TGTGCCAGCAGACGGGGCTTCTCTGGAAACACCATATATTTT.

V and J are TRBV9 and TRBJ1-2; a weak D match, TRBD1 (5 bases). The V end was cut by 2 bases, the J end by 4 bases, with 18 bases between. Germline assignment: CDR1 SGDLS and CDR2 YYNGEE. The CDR3 extends over 16 amino acids. The CDR3 bases are TGTGCCAGCAGCGTTGGTGGGACCTCCGAGGGCTATGGCTACACCTTC. Encoded protein: CASSVGGTSEGYGYTF.